This T cell receptor (beta chain) was recorded in a study of CXCR3-negative and CXCR3-positive naive CD8 T cells. 5' RACE that incorporated UMI labels was used to prepare the TRB cDNA libraries. From the 5' RACE reads, TCRdb lists one entry per CDR3 protein and no DNA. The sample table sets out over 100,000 distinct CDR3 sequences. The germline V gene encodes CDR1 MGHDK and CDR2 SYGVNS. The CDR3 extends over 12 amino acids. The sample was naive CXCR3- CD8+ T cells from blood. The subset here: CD45RO-CCR7+CD27+CD95- naive CD8+ T cells lacking CXCR3 (TNR3-). The rearrangement links TRBV25-1 to TRBJ2-7. The clonotype comes from a human donor in good health. Some clones in this sample may be carry-over from other donors' samples. Here the CDR3 reads CASSQSWAEQYF.